This T cell receptor beta chain originates from a study of T-cell reconstitution after alpha-beta-depleted transplantation in children. This CDR3 is built from 14 residues. In germline, CDR1 is DFQATT, CDR2 SNEGSKA (reference sequence). V shed 3 bases and J shed 0 bases, with 9 bases lying between them. The library targeted TCRbeta and was prepared with unique molecular identifiers. In TCRdb, the PCR reads were re-called with MiXCR into one record per CDR3 protein. The data show 500,000 to 600,000 distinct CDR3 sequences, with approximately 32% seen just once and 2% to 2.5% held by the top ten. This specimen was PBMCs from the stem cell graft donor, taken from the stem cell graft. The sequence was obtained from a human donor who donated a stem cell graft to a child with aplastic anemia. The genes are TRBV20-1 and TRBJ2-1; D gene ambiguous. The CDR3 coding sequence is TGCAGTGCTAGTAGCAGGAGCTCCTACAATGAGCAGTTCTTC. Residues: CSASSRSSYNEQFF.